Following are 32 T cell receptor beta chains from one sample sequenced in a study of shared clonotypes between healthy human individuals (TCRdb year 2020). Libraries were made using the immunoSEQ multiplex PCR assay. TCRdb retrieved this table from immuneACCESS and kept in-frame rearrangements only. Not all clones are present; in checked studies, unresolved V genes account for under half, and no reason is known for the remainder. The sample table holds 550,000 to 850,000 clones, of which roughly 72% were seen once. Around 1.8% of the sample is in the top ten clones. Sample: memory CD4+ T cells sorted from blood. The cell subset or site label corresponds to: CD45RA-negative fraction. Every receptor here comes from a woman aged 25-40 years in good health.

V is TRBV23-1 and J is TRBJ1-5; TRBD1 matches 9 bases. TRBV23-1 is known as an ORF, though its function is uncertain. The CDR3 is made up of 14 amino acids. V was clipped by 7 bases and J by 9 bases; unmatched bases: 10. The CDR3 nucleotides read TGCGCCAGCAAACGAAGGGACAGGGACGGGCCCCAGCATTTT. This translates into CASKRRDRDGPQHF.

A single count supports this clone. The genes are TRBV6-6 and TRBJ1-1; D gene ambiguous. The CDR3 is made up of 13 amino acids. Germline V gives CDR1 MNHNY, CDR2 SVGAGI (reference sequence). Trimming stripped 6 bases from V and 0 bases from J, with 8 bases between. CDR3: CASREVLNTEAFF. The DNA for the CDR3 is TGTGCCAGCAGGGAGGTTCTGAACACTGAAGCTTTCTTT.

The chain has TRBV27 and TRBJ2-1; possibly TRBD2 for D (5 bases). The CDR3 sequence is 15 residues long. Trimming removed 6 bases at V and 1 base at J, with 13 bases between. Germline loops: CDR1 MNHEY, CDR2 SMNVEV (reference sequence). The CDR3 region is CASRVDRLSYNEQFF. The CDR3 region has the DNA TGTGCCAGCAGGGTGGACCGACTATCCTACAATGAGCAGTTCTTC.

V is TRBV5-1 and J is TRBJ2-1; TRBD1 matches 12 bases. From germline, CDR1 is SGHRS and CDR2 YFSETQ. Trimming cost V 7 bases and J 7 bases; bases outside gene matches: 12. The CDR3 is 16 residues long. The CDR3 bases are TGCGCCAGCCAAATTCTCCCGGGACAGGGGGCGAATGAGCAGTTCTTC. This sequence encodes CASQILPGQGANEQFF.

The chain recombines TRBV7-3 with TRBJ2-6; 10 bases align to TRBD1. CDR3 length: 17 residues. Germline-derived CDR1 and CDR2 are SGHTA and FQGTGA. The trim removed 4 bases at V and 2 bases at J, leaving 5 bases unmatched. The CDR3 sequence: CASSSKGQGTGANVLTF. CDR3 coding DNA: TGTGCCAGCAGCTCCAAGGGACAGGGGACTGGGGCCAACGTCCTGACTTTC.

The chain's CDR3 is CASSDPGTGGGIEAFF. CDR3 nucleotide sequence: TGTGCCAGTAGTGATCCCGGGACAGGGGGCGGAATTGAAGCTTTCTTT. The rearrangement links TRBV19 to TRBJ1-1; 12 bases line up with TRBD1. The CDR3 contains 16 residues. Germline trimming cut 5 bases from V and 7 bases from J; bases unmatched to any gene: 11. The germline V gene encodes CDR1 LNHDA and CDR2 SQIVND (reference sequence).

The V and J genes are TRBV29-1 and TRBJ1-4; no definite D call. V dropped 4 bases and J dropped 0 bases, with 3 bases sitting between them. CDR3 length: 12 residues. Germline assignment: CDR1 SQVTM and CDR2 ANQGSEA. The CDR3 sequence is CSVVATNEKLFF. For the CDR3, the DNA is TGCAGCGTTGTCGCAACTAATGAAAAACTGTTTTTT.

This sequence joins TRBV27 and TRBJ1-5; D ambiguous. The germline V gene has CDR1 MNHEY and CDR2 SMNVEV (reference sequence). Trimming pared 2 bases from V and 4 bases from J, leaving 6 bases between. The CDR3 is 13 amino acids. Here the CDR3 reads CASSLNGNQPQHF. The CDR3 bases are TGTGCCAGCAGTTTAAATGGGAATCAGCCCCAGCATTTT.

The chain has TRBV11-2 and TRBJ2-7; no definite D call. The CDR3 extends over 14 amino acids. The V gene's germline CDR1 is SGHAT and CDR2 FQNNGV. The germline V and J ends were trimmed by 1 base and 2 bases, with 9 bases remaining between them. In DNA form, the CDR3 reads TGTGCCAGCAGCTTAGCTGGCACGGCCTACGAGCAGTACTTC. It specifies CASSLAGTAYEQYF.

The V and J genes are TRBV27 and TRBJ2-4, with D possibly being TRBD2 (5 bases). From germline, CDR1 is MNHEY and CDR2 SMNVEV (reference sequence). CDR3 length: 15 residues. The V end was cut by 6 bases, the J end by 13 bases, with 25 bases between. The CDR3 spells CASSKEASWRRTQYF. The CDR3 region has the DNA TGTGCCAGCAGCAAGGAGGCGTCCTGGAGACGAACCCAGTACTTC.

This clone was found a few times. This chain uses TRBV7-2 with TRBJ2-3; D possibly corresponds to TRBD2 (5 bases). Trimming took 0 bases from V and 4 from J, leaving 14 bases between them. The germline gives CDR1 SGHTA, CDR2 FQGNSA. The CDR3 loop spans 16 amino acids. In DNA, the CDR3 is TGTGCCAGCAGCTTAGCGCACCTAGCTACCCCAGATACGCAGTATTTT. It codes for CASSLAHLATPDTQYF.

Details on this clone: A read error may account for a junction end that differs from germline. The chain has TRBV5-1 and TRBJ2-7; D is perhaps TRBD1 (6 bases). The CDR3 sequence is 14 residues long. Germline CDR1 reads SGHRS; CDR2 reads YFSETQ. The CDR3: CASTLADSIYEQYF. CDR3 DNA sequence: TGCGCCAGCACCTTGGCGGACAGCATCTACGAGCAGTACTTC.

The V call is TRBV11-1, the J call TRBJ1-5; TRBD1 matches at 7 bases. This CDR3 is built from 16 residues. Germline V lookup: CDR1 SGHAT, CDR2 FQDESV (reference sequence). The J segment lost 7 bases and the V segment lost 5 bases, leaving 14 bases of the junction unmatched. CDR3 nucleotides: TGTGCCAGCAGCCCGGCCTGGAGGGGGCTTAGGCAGCCCCAGCATTTT. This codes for CASSPAWRGLRQPQHF.

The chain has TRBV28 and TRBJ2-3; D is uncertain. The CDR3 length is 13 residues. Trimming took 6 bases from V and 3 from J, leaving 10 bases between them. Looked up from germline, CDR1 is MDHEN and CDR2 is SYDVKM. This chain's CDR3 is CASRPQRTDTQYF. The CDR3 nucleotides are TGTGCCAGCAGACCACAGAGGACAGATACGCAGTATTTT. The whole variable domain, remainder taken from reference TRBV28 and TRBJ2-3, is DVKVTQSSRYLVKRTGEKVFLECVQDMDHENMFWYRQDPGLGLRLIYFSYDVKMKEKGDIPEGYSVSREKKERFSLILESASTNQTSMYLCASRPQRTDTQYFGPGTRLTVL.

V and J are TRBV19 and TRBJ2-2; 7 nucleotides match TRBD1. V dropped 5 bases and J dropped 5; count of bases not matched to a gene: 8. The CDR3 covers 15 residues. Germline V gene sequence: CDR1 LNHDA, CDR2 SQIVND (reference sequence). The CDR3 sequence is CASSVYRGGTGELFF. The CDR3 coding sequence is TGTGCCAGTAGTGTATACAGGGGTGGGACCGGGGAGCTGTTTTTT.

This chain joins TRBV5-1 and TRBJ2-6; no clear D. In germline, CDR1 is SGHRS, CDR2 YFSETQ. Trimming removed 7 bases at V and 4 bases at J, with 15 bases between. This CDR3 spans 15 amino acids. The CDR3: CASAWVGGGANVLTF. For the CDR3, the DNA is TGCGCCAGCGCATGGGTGGGCGGAGGGGCCAACGTCCTGACTTTC. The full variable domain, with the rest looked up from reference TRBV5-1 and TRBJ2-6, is KAGVTQTPRYLIKTRGQQVTLSCSPISGHRSVSWYQQTPGQGLQFLFEYFSETQRNKGNFPGRFSGRQFSNSRSEMNVSTLELGDSALYLCASAWVGGGANVLTFGAGSRLTVL.

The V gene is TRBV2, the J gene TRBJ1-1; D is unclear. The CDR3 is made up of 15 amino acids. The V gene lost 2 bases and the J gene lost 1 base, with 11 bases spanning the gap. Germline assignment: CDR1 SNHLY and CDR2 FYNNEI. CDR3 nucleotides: TGTGCCAGCAGTGAAATTGGGCAGGAGAACACTGAAGCTTTCTTT. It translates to CASSEIGQENTEAFF. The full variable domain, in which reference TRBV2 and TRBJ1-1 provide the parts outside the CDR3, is EPEVTQTPSHQVTQMGQEVILRCVPISNHLYFYWYRQILGQKVEFLVSFYNNEISEKSEIFDDQFSVERPDGSNFTLKIRSTKLEDSAMYFCASSEIGQENTEAFFGQGTRLTVV.

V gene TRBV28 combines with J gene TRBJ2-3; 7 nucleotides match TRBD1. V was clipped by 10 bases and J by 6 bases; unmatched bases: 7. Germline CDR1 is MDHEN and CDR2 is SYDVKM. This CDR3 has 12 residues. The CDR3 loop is CATGQVVDTQYF. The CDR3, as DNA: TGTGCCACCGGACAGGTTGTTGATACGCAGTATTTT.

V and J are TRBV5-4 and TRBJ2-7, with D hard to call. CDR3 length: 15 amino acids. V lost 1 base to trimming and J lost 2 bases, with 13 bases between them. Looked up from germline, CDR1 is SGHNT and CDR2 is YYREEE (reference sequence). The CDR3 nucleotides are TGTGCCAGCAGCTTGCATTACAGCAGAGCCTACGAGCAGTACTTC. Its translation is CASSLHYSRAYEQYF. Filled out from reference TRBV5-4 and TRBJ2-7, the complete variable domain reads ETGVTQSPTHLIKTRGQQVTLRCSSQSGHNTVSWYQQALGQGPQFIFQYYREEENGRGNFPPRFSGLQFPNYSSELNVNALELDDSALYLCASSLHYSRAYEQYFGPGTRLTVT.

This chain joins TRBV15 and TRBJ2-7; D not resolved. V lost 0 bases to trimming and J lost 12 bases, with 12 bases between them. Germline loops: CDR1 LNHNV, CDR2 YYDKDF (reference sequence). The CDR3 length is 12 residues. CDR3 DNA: TGTGCCACCAGCAGAGATCTGCACCCGGCGTACTTC. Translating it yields CATSRDLHPAYF.

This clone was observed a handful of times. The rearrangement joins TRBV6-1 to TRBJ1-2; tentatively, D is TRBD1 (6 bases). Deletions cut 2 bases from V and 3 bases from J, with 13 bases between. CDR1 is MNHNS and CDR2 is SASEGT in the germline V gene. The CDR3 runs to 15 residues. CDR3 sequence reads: CASSELTGTDYGYTF. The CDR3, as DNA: TGTGCCAGCAGTGAACTAACAGGGACCGACTATGGCTACACCTTC.

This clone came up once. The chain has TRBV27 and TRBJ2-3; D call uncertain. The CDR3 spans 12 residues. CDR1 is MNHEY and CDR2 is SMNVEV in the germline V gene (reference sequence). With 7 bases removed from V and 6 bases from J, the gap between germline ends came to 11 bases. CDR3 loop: CASTSLRDTQYF. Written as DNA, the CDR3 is TGTGCCAGCACCTCTTTGAGGGATACGCAGTATTTT.

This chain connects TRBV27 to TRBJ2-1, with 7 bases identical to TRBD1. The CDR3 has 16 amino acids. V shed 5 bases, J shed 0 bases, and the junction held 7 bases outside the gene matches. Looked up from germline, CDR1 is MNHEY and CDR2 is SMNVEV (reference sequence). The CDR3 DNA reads TGTGCCAGCAGTGGGTTACAGGGGAGCTCCTACAATGAGCAGTTCTTC. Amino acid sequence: CASSGLQGSSYNEQFF.

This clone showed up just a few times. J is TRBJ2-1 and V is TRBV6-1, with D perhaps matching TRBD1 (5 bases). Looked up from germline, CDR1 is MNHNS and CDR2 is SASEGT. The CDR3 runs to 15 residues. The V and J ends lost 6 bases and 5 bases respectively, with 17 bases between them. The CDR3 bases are TGTGCCAGCAGCCCCGGGCAGGGCATTCACAATGAGCAGTTCTTC. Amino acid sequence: CASSPGQGIHNEQFF.

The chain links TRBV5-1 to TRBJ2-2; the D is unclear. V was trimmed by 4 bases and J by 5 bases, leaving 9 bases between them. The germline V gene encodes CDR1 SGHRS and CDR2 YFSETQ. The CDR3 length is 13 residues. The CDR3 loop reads CASSTKGTGELFF. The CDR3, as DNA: TGCGCCAGCAGCACTAAAGGGACCGGGGAGCTGTTTTTT.

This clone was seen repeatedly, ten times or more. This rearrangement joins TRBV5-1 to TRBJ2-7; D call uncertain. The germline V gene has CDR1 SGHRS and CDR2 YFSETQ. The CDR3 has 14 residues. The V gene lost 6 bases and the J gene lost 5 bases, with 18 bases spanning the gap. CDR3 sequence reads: CASKGVLSRDEQYF. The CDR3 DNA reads TGCGCCAGCAAGGGCGTCCTCTCAAGGGACGAGCAGTACTTC.

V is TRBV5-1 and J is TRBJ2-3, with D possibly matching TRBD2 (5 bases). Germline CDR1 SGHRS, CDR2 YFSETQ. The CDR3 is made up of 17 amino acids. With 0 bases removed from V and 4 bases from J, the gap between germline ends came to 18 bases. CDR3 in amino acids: CASSLVGLADNPDTQYF. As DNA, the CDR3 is TGCGCCAGCAGCTTGGTAGGGCTAGCAGATAATCCAGATACGCAGTATTTT. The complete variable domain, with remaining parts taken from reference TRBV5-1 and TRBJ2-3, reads KAGVTQTPRYLIKTRGQQVTLSCSPISGHRSVSWYQQTPGQGLQFLFEYFSETQRNKGNFPGRFSGRQFSNSRSEMNVSTLELGDSALYLCASSLVGLADNPDTQYFGPGTRLTVL.

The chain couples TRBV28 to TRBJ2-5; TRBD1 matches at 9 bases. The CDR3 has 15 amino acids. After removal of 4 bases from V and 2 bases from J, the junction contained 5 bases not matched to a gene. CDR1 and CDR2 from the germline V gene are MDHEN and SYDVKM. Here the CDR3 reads CASSSTDRGQETQYF. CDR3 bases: TGTGCCAGCAGTTCAACAGACAGGGGGCAAGAGACCCAGTACTTC.

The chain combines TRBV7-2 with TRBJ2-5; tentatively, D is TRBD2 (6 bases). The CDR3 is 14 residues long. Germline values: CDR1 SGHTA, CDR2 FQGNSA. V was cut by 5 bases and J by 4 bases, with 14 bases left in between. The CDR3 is CASSTTRGGETQYF. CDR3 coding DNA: TGTGCCAGCAGCACAACTAGGGGAGGAGAGACCCAGTACTTC.

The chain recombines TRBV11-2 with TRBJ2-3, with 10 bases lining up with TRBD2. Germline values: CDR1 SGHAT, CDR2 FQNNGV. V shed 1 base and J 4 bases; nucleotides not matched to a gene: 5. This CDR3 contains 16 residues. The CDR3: CASSLVLAGRADTQYF. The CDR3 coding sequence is TGTGCCAGCAGCTTAGTACTAGCGGGGCGCGCAGATACGCAGTATTTT.

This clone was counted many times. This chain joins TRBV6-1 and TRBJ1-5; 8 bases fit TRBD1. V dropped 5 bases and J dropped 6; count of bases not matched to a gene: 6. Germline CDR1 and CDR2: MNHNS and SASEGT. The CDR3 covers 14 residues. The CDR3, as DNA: TGTGCCAGCAGTCTACAGGGGGACGGTCAGCCCCAGCATTTT. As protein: CASSLQGDGQPQHF.

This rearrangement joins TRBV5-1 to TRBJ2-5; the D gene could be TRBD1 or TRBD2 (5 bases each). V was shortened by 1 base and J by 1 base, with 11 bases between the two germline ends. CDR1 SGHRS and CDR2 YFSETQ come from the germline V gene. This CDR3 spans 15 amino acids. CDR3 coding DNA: TGCGCCAGCAGCTTGACTAGGGGTCCCCAAGAGACCCAGTACTTC. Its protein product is CASSLTRGPQETQYF.